This entry lists 8 T cell receptor beta chains sequenced from one sample in a study of T cells after yellow fever vaccination. Via MiXCR, TCRdb re-called the 5' RACE reads, giving one row per CDR3 protein. The sample includes some 600,000 distinct CDR3 sequences, around 12% of them seen just once. Sample: PBMCs, taken on the day of the yellow fever booster vaccination. The source is a man aged 25 to 40 who received the YFV17D yellow fever vaccine.

This clonotype occurred a few times. V gene TRBV5-1 combines with J gene TRBJ2-7, with 7 bases that match TRBD2. Per germline, CDR1 SGHRS and CDR2 YFSETQ. The CDR3 is 15 amino acids. V was pared by 4 bases and J by 3 bases, with 10 bases of the junction left unmatched. This chain's CDR3 is CASSRGGRELYEQYF. As DNA, the CDR3 is TGCGCCAGCAGCCGTGGAGGGCGGGAGCTCTACGAGCAGTACTTC.

The chain joins TRBV28 to TRBJ1-5, with a possible D match to TRBD1 (6 bases). The germline V gene has CDR1 MDHEN and CDR2 SYDVKM. This CDR3 has 16 amino acids. V was trimmed by 7 bases and J by 4 bases, leaving 20 bases between them. DNA for the CDR3: TGTGCCAGCATCCTTCAGGGGCAGCTACATAATCAGCCCCAGCATTTT. Its protein is CASILQGQLHNQPQHF.

This clonotype was found a few times. This chain uses TRBV20-1 with TRBJ2-1; D remains ambiguous. The CDR3 loop spans 15 amino acids. Germline CDR1 and CDR2: DFQATT and SNEGSKA (reference sequence). Trimming pared 0 bases from V and 0 bases from J, leaving 9 bases between. The CDR3 loop reads CSARDLIVSYNEQFF. CDR3 nucleotides: TGCAGTGCTAGAGATTTGATAGTCTCCTACAATGAGCAGTTCTTC.

This clonotype came up a few times. This rearrangement joins TRBV11-2 to TRBJ2-1; unclear D gene. Germline CDR1 reads SGHAT; CDR2 reads FQNNGV. Between the trimmed V and J ends, which lost 5 bases and 8 bases, there was a span of 10 bases. CDR3 length equals 12 residues. CDR3 in amino acids: CASSPSVDEQFF. The DNA of the CDR3 is TGTGCCAGCAGCCCGTCGGTTGATGAGCAGTTCTTC. The full variable domain, its missing parts supplied by reference TRBV11-2 and TRBJ2-1, is EAGVAQSPRYKIIEKRQSVAFWCNPISGHATLYWYQQILGQGPKLLIQFQNNGVVDDSQLPKDRFSAERLKGVDSTLKIQPAKLEDSAVYLCASSPSVDEQFFGPGTRLTVL.

This clonotype was counted many times. The chain uses TRBV2 and TRBJ2-7; D gene unclear. The CDR3 is 13 amino acids. Per germline, CDR1 SNHLY and CDR2 FYNNEI. The DNA for the CDR3 is TGTGCTCGCTCGACCAGGTGGTCTAACGAGCAGTACTTC. It is translated as CARSTRWSNEQYF. The full variable domain, in which reference TRBV2 and TRBJ2-7 provide the parts outside the CDR3, is EPEVTQTPSHQVTQMGQEVILRCVPISNHLYFYWYRQILGQKVEFLVSFYNNEISEKSEIFDDQFSVERPDGSNFTLKIRSTKLEDSAMYFCARSTRWSNEQYFGPGTRLTVT.

The V call is TRBV6-5, the J call TRBJ2-1, with D perhaps matching TRBD1 (5 bases). Germline CDR1 reads MNHEY; CDR2 reads SVGAGI. The CDR3 contains 14 residues. Trimming took 2 bases from V and 1 from J, leaving 6 bases between them. The CDR3 DNA reads TGTGCCAGCAGTTACAGGGGATCCTACAATGAGCAGTTCTTC. Translated: CASSYRGSYNEQFF.

This clonotype was seen only a few times. CDR3 DNA sequence: TGTGCCACCAGTGATTTGTTTTCCGGTGAGCAGTTCTTC. Its translation: CATSDLFSGEQFF. The J gene is TRBJ2-1, the V gene TRBV24-1; D remains unclear. The CDR3 runs to 13 residues. V lost 0 bases and J 9 bases, leaving 8 bases between the germline ends. CDR1 KGHDR and CDR2 SFDVKD come from the germline V gene.

This clonotype was detected a few times. The chain carries TRBV20-1 and TRBJ2-5; 7 bases are a match to TRBD2. This CDR3 spans 14 amino acids. Germline V gene sequence: CDR1 DFQATT, CDR2 SNEGSKA (reference sequence). V was pared by 3 bases and J by 5 bases, with 9 bases of the junction left unmatched. CDR3 sequence (DNA): TGCAGTGCTAGGCTAGCGGAGATCGACGAGACCCAGTACTTC. It is translated as CSARLAEIDETQYF.